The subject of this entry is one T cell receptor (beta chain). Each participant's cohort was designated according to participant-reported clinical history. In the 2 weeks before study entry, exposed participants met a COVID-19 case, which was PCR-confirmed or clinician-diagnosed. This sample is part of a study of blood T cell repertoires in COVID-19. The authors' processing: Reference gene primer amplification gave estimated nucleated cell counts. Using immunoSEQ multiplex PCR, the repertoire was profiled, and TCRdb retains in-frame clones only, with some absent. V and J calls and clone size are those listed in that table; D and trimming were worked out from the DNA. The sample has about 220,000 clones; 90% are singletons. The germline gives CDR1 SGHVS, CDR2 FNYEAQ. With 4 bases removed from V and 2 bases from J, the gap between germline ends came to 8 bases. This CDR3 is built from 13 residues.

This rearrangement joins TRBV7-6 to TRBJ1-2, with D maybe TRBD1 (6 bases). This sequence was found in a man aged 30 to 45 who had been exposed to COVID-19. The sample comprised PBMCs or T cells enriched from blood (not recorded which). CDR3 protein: CASSSGTNYGYTF. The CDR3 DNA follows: TGTGCCAGCAGCTCCGGGACAAACTATGGCTACACCTTC.